The 23 T cell receptor beta chains below all came from one sample that was sequenced in a study of memory CD4+ T cells and cytomegalovirus serostatus. The repertoire was sequenced with immunoSEQ multiplex PCR; TCRdb's copy has only in-frame clones and lacks some. The sample lists about 82,000 clones, approximately 80% occurring once. Single viable CD3+CD4+CD8-CD45RO+ cells were sorted as the memory CD4+ T cells. Sequenced input: memory CD4+ T cells from blood. These receptor sequences come from an adult in good health and CMV-seronegative.

This sequence joins TRBV29-1 and TRBJ2-5; D might be TRBD1 (6 bases). Germline values: CDR1 SQVTM, CDR2 ANQGSEA. V lost 6 bases to trimming and J lost 3 bases, with 11 bases between them. CDR3 size: 12 residues. The CDR3 sequence is CSVRTVKETQYF. CDR3 sequence (DNA): TGCAGCGTCCGGACAGTAAAAGAGACCCAGTACTTC.

The genes are TRBV6-1 and TRBJ1-5; D remains unclear. This CDR3 has 16 amino acids. The germline CDR1 and CDR2 sequences are MNHNS and SASEGT. V was pared by 3 bases and J by 0 bases, with 12 bases between. CDR3 sequence: CASSEPALYSNQPQHF. The DNA of the CDR3 is TGTGCCAGCAGTGAGCCGGCACTATATAGCAATCAGCCCCAGCATTTT.

The chain employs TRBV5-1 and TRBJ1-1; D gene ambiguous. The CDR3 runs 18 residues. Germline CDR1 and CDR2: SGHRS and YFSETQ. Between the trimmed V and J ends, which lost 1 base and 6 bases, there was a span of 25 bases. CDR3 in DNA: TGCGCCAGCAGCTTGCCATCGGACCCCTCCCAGTCTAGCCCTGAAGCTTTCTTT. This gives the protein CASSLPSDPSQSSPEAFF. The complete variable domain, with remaining parts taken from reference TRBV5-1 and TRBJ1-1, reads KAGVTQTPRYLIKTRGQQVTLSCSPISGHRSVSWYQQTPGQGLQFLFEYFSETQRNKGNFPGRFSGRQFSNSRSEMNVSTLELGDSALYLCASSLPSDPSQSSPEAFFGQGTRLTVV.

This chain joins TRBV5-6 and TRBJ2-5; TRBD2 matches at 8 bases. V shed 1 base, J shed 5 bases, and the junction held 7 bases outside the gene matches. Germline loops: CDR1 SGHDT, CDR2 YYEEEE. The CDR3 loop spans 15 amino acids. Written as DNA, the CDR3 is TGTGCCAGCAGCTTGTACGGCGGGGGGAGGGAGACCCAGTACTTC. This translates into CASSLYGGGRETQYF.

The rearrangement joins TRBV2 to TRBJ2-1; D ambiguous. This CDR3 is 14 amino acids long. Looked up from germline, CDR1 is SNHLY and CDR2 is FYNNEI. V was shortened by 7 bases and J by 0 bases, with 10 bases between the two germline ends. The CDR3 spells CASMSGVSYNEQFF. As DNA, the CDR3 is TGTGCCAGCATGTCAGGAGTCTCCTACAATGAGCAGTTCTTC.

This clone was detected ten times or more. The gene calls are TRBV18 and TRBJ1-1; D gene ambiguous. The CDR3 consists of 15 residues. In germline, CDR1 is KGHSH, CDR2 LQKENI. The V end was cut by 0 bases, the J end by 3 bases, with 11 bases between. The CDR3 is CASSPPSAADTEAFF. The CDR3 coding sequence is TGTGCCAGCTCACCACCGTCGGCGGCAGACACTGAAGCTTTCTTT. The full variable domain, rest sourced from reference TRBV18 and TRBJ1-1, is NAGVMQNPRHLVRRRGQEARLRCSPMKGHSHVYWYRQLPEEGLKFMVYLQKENIIDESGMPKERFSAEFPKEGPSILRIQQVVRGDSAAYFCASSPPSAADTEAFFGQGTRLTVV.

This clone was detected only a few times. V usage is TRBV4-1 and J usage is TRBJ1-6, with no clear D. Germline V CDR1 and CDR2: MGHRA, YSYEKL. CDR3 size: 14 residues. V was clipped by 3 bases and J by 18 bases, with 21 bases between them. In DNA, the CDR3 is TGCGCCAGCAGCCAGGGAAACGACGGACGACAAGCCCACTTT. It is translated as CASSQGNDGRQAHF.

The chain combines TRBV7-3 with TRBJ2-2; TRBD2 is a possible D gene (5 bases). V gave up 8 bases and J gave up 4 bases, with 23 bases separating them. The CDR3 is made up of 17 amino acids. Looked up from germline, CDR1 is SGHTA and CDR2 is FQGTGA. The CDR3 sequence: CASSQSRLGSGTGELFF. As DNA, the CDR3 is TGTGCCAGCTCCCAATCCCGGCTTGGAAGCGGCACCGGGGAGCTGTTTTTT.

The rearrangement joins TRBV7-3 to TRBJ2-7; no firm D call. From germline, CDR1 is SGHTA and CDR2 FQGTGA. V was clipped by 2 bases and J by 0 bases, with 5 bases between them. CDR3 length: 13 residues. This CDR3 is CASSLQNSYEQYF. The CDR3 nucleotides read TGTGCCAGCAGCTTACAGAACTCCTACGAGCAGTACTTC.

This clone was seen a few times. The CDR3 DNA reads as TGCGCCAGCAGCCTGGTGCCCGGGGAGCTGTTTTTT. Its translation: CASSLVPGELFF. The rearrangement joins TRBV5-1 to TRBJ2-2; no clear D gene. CDR1 and CDR2 (germline): SGHRS, YFSETQ. Trimming stripped 4 bases from V and 6 bases from J, with 7 bases between. The CDR3 has 12 amino acids.

This clone was recorded once. The rearrangement uses TRBV10-1 and TRBJ2-5; 9 bases agree with TRBD1. CDR3 length equals 14 residues. Germline trimming cut 6 bases from V and 3 bases from J; bases unmatched to any gene: 5. Germline V lookup: CDR1 WNHNN, CDR2 SYGVQD (reference sequence). CDR3 in amino acids: CASSSTGGEETQYF. Written as DNA, the CDR3 is TGCGCCAGCAGCTCGACAGGGGGTGAAGAGACCCAGTACTTC.

The V and J genes are TRBV6-6 and TRBJ2-7, with 7 nucleotides matching TRBD2. Germline V gives CDR1 MNHNY, CDR2 SVGAGI (reference sequence). This CDR3 region has 11 residues. V lost 6 bases, J lost 6 bases, and 2 bases stayed unmatched. The CDR3 region has the DNA TGTGCCAGCAGGAGGGAGGGCGAGCAGTACTTC. Translated: CASRREGEQYF.

The rearrangement joins TRBV4-3 to TRBJ1-2; no firm D call. CDR1 is LGHNA and CDR2 is YSLEER in the germline V gene. The CDR3 spans 13 residues. The V end was cut by 0 bases, the J end by 7 bases, with 9 bases between. CDR3 protein: CASSQDTRVGYTF. The CDR3 DNA reads TGCGCCAGCAGCCAAGATACCCGGGTTGGCTACACCTTC.

The J gene is TRBJ1-5, the V gene TRBV5-1; D may be TRBD1 (6 bases). The germline V and J ends were trimmed by 1 base and 4 bases, with 9 bases remaining between them. Germline CDR1 and CDR2: SGHRS and YFSETQ. The CDR3 is 14 residues long. The CDR3 loop reads CASSLTGPNQPQHF. DNA for the CDR3: TGCGCCAGCAGCTTGACAGGGCCTAATCAGCCCCAGCATTTT.

The chain combines TRBV7-2 with TRBJ1-2; no clear D gene. Germline values: CDR1 SGHTA, CDR2 FQGNSA. V was shortened by 5 bases and J by 3 bases, with 7 bases between the two germline ends. This CDR3 contains 12 residues. CDR3 sequence reads: CASSKQDYGYTF. The CDR3 DNA reads as TGTGCCAGCAGCAAACAAGACTATGGCTACACCTTC.

The J gene is TRBJ1-5, the V gene TRBV7-2; D not certain. The ends were cut back, 2 bases at V and 6 bases at J, with 11 bases in the middle. Germline V gives CDR1 SGHTA, CDR2 FQGNSA. The CDR3 totals 14 residues. The CDR3 DNA is TGTGCCAGCAGCTTAATTCCAGGTAGTCAGCCCCAGCATTTT. Amino acids: CASSLIPGSQPQHF. Combining the CDR3 with reference TRBV7-2 and TRBJ1-5 gives the whole variable domain GAGVSQSPSNKVTEKGKDVELRCDPISGHTALYWYRQSLGQGLEFLIYFQGNSAPDKSGLPSDRFSAERTGGSVSTLTIQRTQQEDSAVYLCASSLIPGSQPQHFGDGTRLSIL.

The CDR3 is CASSEGHTNTGELFF. The DNA of the CDR3 is TGCGCCAGCAGCGAAGGACACACGAACACCGGGGAGCTGTTTTTT. The chain recombines TRBV5-1 with TRBJ2-2; perhaps TRBD1 as D (5 bases). Germline V gene sequence: CDR1 SGHRS, CDR2 YFSETQ. The germline V and J ends were trimmed by 4 bases and 0 bases, with 10 bases remaining between them. The CDR3 has 15 amino acids. The full variable domain, in which reference TRBV5-1 and TRBJ2-2 provide the parts outside the CDR3, is KAGVTQTPRYLIKTRGQQVTLSCSPISGHRSVSWYQQTPGQGLQFLFEYFSETQRNKGNFPGRFSGRQFSNSRSEMNVSTLELGDSALYLCASSEGHTNTGELFFGEGSRLTVL.

CDR3 protein: CASSSVGGDEQYF. For the CDR3, the DNA is TGTGCCAGCAGTTCGGTTGGGGGGGACGAGCAGTACTTC. The chain combines TRBV6-6 with TRBJ2-7; 7 nucleotides match TRBD2. Germline V gene sequence: CDR1 MNHNY, CDR2 SVGAGI (reference sequence). The V and J ends lost 4 bases and 5 bases, in that order; junction bases with no gene match: 5. The CDR3 has 13 residues.

This clone was recorded once. The rearrangement uses TRBV28 and TRBJ1-4; 9 bases agree with TRBD1. This CDR3 contains 15 residues. V was clipped by 5 bases and J by 8 bases; unmatched bases: 9. Germline V gene data show CDR1 as MDHEN and CDR2 as SYDVKM. The CDR3 sequence: CASSPGQGIGEKLFF. The CDR3 DNA reads as TGTGCCAGCAGTCCCGGACAGGGGATCGGGGAAAAACTGTTTTTT.

A word on this clone: Other nucleotide sequences from this sample produce the same CDR3. The rearrangement links TRBV27 to TRBJ2-3; D is possibly TRBD1 (5 bases). V was clipped by 6 bases and J by 0 bases, with 13 bases between them. Germline loops: CDR1 MNHEY, CDR2 SMNVEV (reference sequence). The length of the CDR3 is 15 residues. CDR3 in DNA: TGTGCCAGCAGCTTACAGGACCCTAGCACAGATACGCAGTATTTT. Its protein product is CASSLQDPSTDTQYF.

The chain carries TRBV11-2 and TRBJ2-3, with 13 bases identical to TRBD2. Germline V gives CDR1 SGHAT, CDR2 FQNNGV. CDR3 length equals 17 residues. Trimming took 3 bases from V and 8 from J; bases not matched to a gene: 11. The CDR3 loop reads CASSFNTGTSGTGTQYF. The CDR3 coding sequence is TGTGCCAGCAGCTTCAACACCGGGACTAGCGGGACGGGTACGCAGTATTTT.

This chain connects TRBV5-8 to TRBJ2-3; 8 bases map to TRBD2. Per germline, CDR1 SGHTS and CDR2 YDEGEE. J lost 3 bases, V lost 2 bases, and 14 bases had no gene match. This CDR3 contains 18 residues. CDR3 DNA: TGTGCCAGCAGCTTCGGGCTGGTCGGCGGGGGGTTGACAGATACGCAGTATTTT. This gives the protein CASSFGLVGGGLTDTQYF.

The genes are TRBV2 and TRBJ2-2; TRBD2 agrees at 9 bases. After removal of 8 bases from V and 7 bases from J, the junction contained 5 bases not matched to a gene. The CDR3 is 13 residues long. CDR1 SNHLY and CDR2 FYNNEI come from the germline V gene. CDR3 residues: CASRGSGGGELFF. The CDR3 bases are TGTGCCAGCCGGGGTAGCGGGGGCGGGGAGCTGTTTTTT. The full variable domain, with the rest looked up from reference TRBV2 and TRBJ2-2, is EPEVTQTPSHQVTQMGQEVILRCVPISNHLYFYWYRQILGQKVEFLVSFYNNEISEKSEIFDDQFSVERPDGSNFTLKIRSTKLEDSAMYFCASRGSGGGELFFGEGSRLTVL.